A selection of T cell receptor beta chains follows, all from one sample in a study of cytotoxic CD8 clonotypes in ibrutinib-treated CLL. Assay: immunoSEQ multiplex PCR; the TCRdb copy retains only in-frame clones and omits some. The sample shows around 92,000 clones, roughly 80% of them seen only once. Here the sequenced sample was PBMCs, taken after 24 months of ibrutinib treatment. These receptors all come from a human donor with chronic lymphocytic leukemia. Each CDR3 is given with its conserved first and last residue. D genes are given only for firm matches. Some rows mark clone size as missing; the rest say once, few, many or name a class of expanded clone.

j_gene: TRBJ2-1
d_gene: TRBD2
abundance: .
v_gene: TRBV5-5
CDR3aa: CASSTSGRAINEQFF
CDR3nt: TGTGCCAGCAGCACTAGCGGGAGGGCAATTAATGAGCAGTTCTTC

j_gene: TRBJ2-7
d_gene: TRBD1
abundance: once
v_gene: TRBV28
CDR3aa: CASTKDWLRTGVLNEQYF
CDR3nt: TGTGCCAGCACCAAGGACTGGCTTAGGACAGGGGTTTTGAACGAGCAGTACTTC

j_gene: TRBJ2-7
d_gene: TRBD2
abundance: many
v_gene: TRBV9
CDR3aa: CASSVELAGAGERTEQYF
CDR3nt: TGTGCCAGCAGCGTAGAACTAGCGGGAGCAGGGGAGAGGACCGAGCAGTACTTC

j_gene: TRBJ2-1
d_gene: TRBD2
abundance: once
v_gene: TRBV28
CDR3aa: CALGRAGNEQFF
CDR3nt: TGTGCCCTGGGGAGGGCCGGAAATGAGCAGTTCTTC

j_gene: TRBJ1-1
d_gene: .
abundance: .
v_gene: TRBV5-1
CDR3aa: CASSQSQLGRGNTEAFF
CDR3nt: TGCGCCAGCAGCCAGTCTCAGCTGGGGAGGGGGAACACTGAAGCTTTCTTT

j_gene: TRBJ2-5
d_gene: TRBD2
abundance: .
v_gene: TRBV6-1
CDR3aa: CASSEMSSGETQYF
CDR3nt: TGTGCCAGCAGTGAAATGTCTAGCGGAGAGACCCAGTACTTC

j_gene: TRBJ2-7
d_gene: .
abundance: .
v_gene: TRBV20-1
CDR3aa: CSARRDYEQYF
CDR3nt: TGCAGTGCTAGAAGAGATTACGAGCAGTACTTC

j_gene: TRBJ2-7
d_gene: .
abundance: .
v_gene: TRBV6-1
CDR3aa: CASSGVRGYF
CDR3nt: TGTGCCAGCAGTGGTGTCAGGGGGTACTTC

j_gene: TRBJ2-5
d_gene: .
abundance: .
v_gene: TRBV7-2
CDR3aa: CASSPNRIETQYF
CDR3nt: TGTGCCAGCAGCCCGAACCGGATAGAGACCCAGTACTTC

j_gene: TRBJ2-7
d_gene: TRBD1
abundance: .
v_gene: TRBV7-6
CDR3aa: CASSAGTGFTSYEQYF
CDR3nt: TGTGCCAGCAGCGCAGGGACAGGCTTTACCTCCTACGAGCAGTACTTC

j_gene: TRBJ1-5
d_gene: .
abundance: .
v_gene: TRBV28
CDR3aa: CASSFRGAINQPQHF
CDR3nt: TGTGCCAGCAGTTTTAGGGGCGCTATTAATCAGCCCCAGCATTTT

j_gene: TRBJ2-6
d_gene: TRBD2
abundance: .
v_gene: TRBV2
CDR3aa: CASSDVSGSFGELVGANVLTF
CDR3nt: TGTGCCAGCAGTGACGTTAGCGGGAGCTTCGGGGAGTTGGTTGGGGCCAACGTCCTGACTTTC

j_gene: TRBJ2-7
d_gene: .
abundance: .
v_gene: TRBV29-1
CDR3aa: CSVDGVRGEQYF
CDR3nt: TGCAGCGTTGATGGAGTACGTGGCGAGCAGTACTTC

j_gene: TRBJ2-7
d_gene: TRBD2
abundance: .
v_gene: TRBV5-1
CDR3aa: CASSPQVSTSVYSYEQYF
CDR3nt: TGCGCCAGCAGCCCCCAAGTTTCGACTAGCGTCTACTCCTACGAGCAGTACTTC

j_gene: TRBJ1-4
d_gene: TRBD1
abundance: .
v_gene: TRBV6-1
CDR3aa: CASSDVGTATNEKLFF
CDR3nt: TGTGCCAGCAGTGACGTAGGGACAGCAACTAATGAAAAACTGTTTTTT

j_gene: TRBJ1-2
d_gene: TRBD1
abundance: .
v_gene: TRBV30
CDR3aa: CAWGQGGYGYTF
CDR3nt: TGTGCCTGGGGACAGGGGGGCTATGGCTACACCTTC

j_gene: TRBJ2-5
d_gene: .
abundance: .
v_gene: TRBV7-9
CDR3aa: CASRDRRQETQYF
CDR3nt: TGTGCCAGCAGAGACAGGAGACAAGAGACCCAGTACTTC

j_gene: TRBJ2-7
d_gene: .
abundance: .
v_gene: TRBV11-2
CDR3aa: CASSAGLKDEQYF
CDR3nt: TGTGCCAGCAGCGCGGGCCTCAAGGACGAGCAGTACTTC

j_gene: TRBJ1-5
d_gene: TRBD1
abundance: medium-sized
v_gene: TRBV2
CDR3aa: CASRDGTGGYQSQHF
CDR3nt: TGTGCCAGCAGGGACGGGACAGGGGGATATCAGTCACAGCATTTT

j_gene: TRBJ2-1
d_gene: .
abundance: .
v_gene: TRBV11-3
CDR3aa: CASSLKGSSYNEQFF
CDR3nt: TGTGCCAGCAGCTTAAAGGGGAGCTCCTACAATGAGCAGTTCTTC

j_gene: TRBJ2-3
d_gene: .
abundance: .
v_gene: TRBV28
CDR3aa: CASSSGGTDTQYF
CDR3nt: TGTGCCAGCAGTTCCGGAGGCACAGATACGCAGTATTTT

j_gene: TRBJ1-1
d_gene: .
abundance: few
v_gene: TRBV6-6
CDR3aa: CASSPRGGTEAFF
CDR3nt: TGTGCCAGCAGCCCTAGGGGCGGCACTGAAGCTTTCTTT

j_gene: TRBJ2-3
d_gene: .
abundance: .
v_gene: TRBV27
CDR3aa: CASSTKGDTQYF
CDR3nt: TGTGCCAGCAGTACGAAGGGAGATACGCAGTATTTT

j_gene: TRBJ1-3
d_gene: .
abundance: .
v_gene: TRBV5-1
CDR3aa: CASAAWGGDGNTIYF
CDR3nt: TGCGCCAGCGCCGCTTGGGGAGGGGATGGAAACACCATATATTTT

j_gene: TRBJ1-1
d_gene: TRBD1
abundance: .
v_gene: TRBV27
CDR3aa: CASRVGGAGNTEAFF
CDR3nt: TGTGCCAGCAGAGTAGGGGGCGCCGGGAACACTGAAGCTTTCTTT

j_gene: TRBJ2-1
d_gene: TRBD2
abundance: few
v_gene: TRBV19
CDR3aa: CASRLSSGEGPYNEQFF
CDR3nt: TGTGCCAGTAGACTCAGTAGCGGGGAAGGACCCTACAATGAGCAGTTCTTC

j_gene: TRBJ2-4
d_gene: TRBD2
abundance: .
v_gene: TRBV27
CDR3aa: CASSLFGLAGGVNIQYF
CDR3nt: TGTGCCAGCAGTTTATTTGGACTAGCGGGAGGAGTAAACATTCAGTACTTC

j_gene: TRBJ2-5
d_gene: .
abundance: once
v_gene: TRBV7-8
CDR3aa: CASSLETLGETQYF
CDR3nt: TGTGCCAGCAGCTTAGAAACGTTAGGGGAGACCCAGTACTTC

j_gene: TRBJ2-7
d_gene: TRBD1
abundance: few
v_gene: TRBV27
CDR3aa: CASSLEGTGAYEQYF
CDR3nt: TGTGCCAGCAGTCTTGAAGGGACAGGGGCTTACGAGCAGTACTTC

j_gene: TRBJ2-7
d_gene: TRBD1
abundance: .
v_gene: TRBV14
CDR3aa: CASSPSGTVIYEQYF
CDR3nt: TGTGCCAGCAGCCCCTCCGGGACAGTGATCTACGAGCAGTACTTC

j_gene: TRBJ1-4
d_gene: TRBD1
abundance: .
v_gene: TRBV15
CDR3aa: CATSRGTVNEKLFF
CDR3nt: TGTGCCACCAGCAGGGGGACAGTTAATGAAAAACTGTTTTTT

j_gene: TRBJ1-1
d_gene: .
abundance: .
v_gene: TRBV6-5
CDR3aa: CASRPGGNTEAFF
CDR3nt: TGTGCCAGCAGGCCCGGGGGGAACACTGAAGCTTTCTTT

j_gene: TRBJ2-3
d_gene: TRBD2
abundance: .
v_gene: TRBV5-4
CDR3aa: CASSQGLGGRTDTQYF
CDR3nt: TGTGCCAGCAGCCAAGGGTTAGGCGGGAGAACAGATACGCAGTATTTT

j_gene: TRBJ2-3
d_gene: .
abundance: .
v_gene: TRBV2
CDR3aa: CASSPTGDTQYF
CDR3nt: TGTGCCAGCAGTCCAACAGGGGATACGCAGTATTTT

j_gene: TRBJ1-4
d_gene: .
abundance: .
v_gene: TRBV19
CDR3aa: CASSTGRTFATNEKLFF
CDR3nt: TGTGCCAGTAGTACCGGCCGAACCTTTGCAACTAATGAAAAACTGTTTTTT

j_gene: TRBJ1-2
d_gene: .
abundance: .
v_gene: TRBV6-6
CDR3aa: CASAGGGAGYTF
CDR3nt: TGTGCCAGCGCGGGGGGAGGGGCTGGCTACACCTTC